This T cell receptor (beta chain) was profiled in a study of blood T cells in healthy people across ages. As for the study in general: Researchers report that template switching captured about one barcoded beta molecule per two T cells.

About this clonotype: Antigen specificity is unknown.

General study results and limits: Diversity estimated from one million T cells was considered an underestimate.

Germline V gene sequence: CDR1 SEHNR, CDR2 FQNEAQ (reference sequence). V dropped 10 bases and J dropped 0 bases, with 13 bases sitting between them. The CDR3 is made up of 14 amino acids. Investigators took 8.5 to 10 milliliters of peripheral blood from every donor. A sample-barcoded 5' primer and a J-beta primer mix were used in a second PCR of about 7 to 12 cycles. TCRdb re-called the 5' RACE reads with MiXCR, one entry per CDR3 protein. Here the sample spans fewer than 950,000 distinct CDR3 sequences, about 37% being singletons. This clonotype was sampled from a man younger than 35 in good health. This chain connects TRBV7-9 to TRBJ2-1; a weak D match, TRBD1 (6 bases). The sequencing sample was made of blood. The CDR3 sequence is CATMMDSSYNEQFF. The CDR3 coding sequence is TGTGCCACCATGATGGACAGCTCCTACAATGAGCAGTTCTTC.